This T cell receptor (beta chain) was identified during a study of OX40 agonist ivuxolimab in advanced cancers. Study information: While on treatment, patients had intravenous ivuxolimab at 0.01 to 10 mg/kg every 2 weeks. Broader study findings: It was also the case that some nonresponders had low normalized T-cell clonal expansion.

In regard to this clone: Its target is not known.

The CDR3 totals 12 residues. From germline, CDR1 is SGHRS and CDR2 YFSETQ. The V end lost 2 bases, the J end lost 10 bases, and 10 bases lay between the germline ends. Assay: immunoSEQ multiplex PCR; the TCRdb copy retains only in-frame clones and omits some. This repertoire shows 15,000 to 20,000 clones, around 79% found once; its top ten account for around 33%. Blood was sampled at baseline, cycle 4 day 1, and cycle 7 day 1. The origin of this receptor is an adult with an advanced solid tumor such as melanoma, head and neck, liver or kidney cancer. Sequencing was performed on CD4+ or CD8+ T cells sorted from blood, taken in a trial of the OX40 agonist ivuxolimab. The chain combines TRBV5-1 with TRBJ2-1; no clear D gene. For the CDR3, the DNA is TGCGCCAGCAGCTTACGAAATGGAGAGCAGTTCTTC. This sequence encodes CASSLRNGEQFF.